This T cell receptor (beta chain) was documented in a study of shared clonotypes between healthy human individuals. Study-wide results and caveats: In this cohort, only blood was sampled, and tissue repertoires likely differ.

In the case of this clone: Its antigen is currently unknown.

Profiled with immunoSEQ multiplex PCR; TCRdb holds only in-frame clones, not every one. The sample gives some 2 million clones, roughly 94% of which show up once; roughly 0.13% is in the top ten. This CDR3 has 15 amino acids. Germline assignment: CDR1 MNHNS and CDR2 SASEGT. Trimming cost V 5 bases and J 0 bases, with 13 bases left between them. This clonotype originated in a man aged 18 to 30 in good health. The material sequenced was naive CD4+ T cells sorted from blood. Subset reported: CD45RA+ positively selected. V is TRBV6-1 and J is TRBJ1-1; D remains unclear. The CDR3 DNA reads TGTGCCAGCAGTCCCGCATCCTTGATGAACACTGAAGCTTTCTTT. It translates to CASSPASLMNTEAFF.